What follows are 10 T cell receptor beta chains derived from one specimen sequenced in a study of CD8 T cell repertoires and HIV-1 epitope variants. Only in-frame clones appear in the TCRdb table, and some are missing; sequencing was by immunoSEQ multiplex PCR. The sample carries roughly 4,900 clones, 66% recorded once. These receptors lack a known antigen. What was sequenced was cultured CD8+ T cells derived from PBMCs. These receptors came from a male donor with HIV.

The V gene is TRBV9, the J gene TRBJ2-2; tentatively, D is TRBD1 (6 bases). The V gene's germline CDR1 is SGDLS and CDR2 YYNGEE. V gave up 0 bases and J gave up 3 bases, with 6 bases separating them. CDR3 length: 14 residues. CDR3 region: CASSVGTDTGELFF. CDR3 nucleotides: TGTGCCAGCAGCGTAGGGACAGACACCGGGGAGCTGTTTTTT.

CDR3 bases: TGTGCCAGCAGTTTAACCCGACTCGGACGCAACTACGAGCAGTACTTC. It encodes CASSLTRLGRNYEQYF. The chain couples TRBV28 to TRBJ2-7; D not certain. Trimming stripped 2 bases from V and 3 bases from J, with 17 bases between. Germline CDR1 is MDHEN and CDR2 is SYDVKM. The CDR3 consists of 16 residues.

V usage is TRBV28 and J usage is TRBJ2-1; D uncertain. With 6 bases removed from V and 10 bases from J, the gap between germline ends came to 13 bases. Looked up from germline, CDR1 is MDHEN and CDR2 is SYDVKM. The CDR3 spans 12 residues. The CDR3 nucleotides are TGTGCCAGCAGCACCGGGTCTTGGGAGCAGTTCTTC. Protein product: CASSTGSWEQFF.

The CDR3 spells CASSFDKTTDTQYF. For the CDR3, the DNA is TGCGCCAGCAGCTTTGATAAGACCACAGATACGCAGTATTTT. The chain employs TRBV5-1 and TRBJ2-3, with D uncertain. The germline CDR1 and CDR2 sequences are SGHRS and YFSETQ. V was trimmed by 2 bases and J by 2 bases, leaving 9 bases between them. The CDR3 has 14 amino acids.

V usage is TRBV7-9 and J usage is TRBJ2-7; TRBD2 matches at 8 bases. Germline V gene lookup returns CDR1 SEHNR and CDR2 FQNEAQ (reference sequence). V shed 10 bases, J shed 2 bases, and the junction held 13 bases outside the gene matches. This CDR3 has 15 amino acids. In DNA, the CDR3 is TGTGCCATCAACCCCCAAGCGGGAGTCCCCTACGAGCAGTACTTC. It specifies CAINPQAGVPYEQYF. Supplemented by reference TRBV7-9 and TRBJ2-7, the full variable domain reads DTGVSQNPRHKITKRGQNVTFRCDPISEHNRLYWYRQTLGQGPEFLTYFQNEAQLEKSRLLSDRFSAERPKGSFSTLEIQRTEQGDSAMYLCAINPQAGVPYEQYFGPGTRLTVT.

The chain uses TRBV28 and TRBJ2-1; the match to TRBD2 covers 10 bases. CDR3 length: 15 amino acids. After removal of 3 bases from V and 6 bases from J, the junction contained 5 bases not matched to a gene. Germline CDR1 MDHEN, CDR2 SYDVKM. CDR3: CASSLPSGGVNEQFF. As DNA, the CDR3 is TGTGCCAGCAGTTTGCCGAGCGGGGGGGTCAATGAGCAGTTCTTC.

The V and J genes are TRBV20-1 and TRBJ2-1, with 8 bases lining up with TRBD2. This CDR3 is built from 11 residues. Germline CDR1 and CDR2: DFQATT and SNEGSKA (reference sequence). Germline trimming cut 3 bases from V and 10 bases from J; bases unmatched to any gene: 2. The CDR3 region is CSASGGVEQFF. CDR3 coding DNA: TGCAGTGCTAGCGGGGGGGTAGAGCAGTTCTTC.

The chain has TRBV7-2 and TRBJ2-1; D remains unclear. This CDR3 region has 13 residues. V was clipped by 2 bases and J by 8 bases, with 10 bases between them. Germline-derived CDR1 and CDR2 are SGHTA and FQGNSA. CDR3 amino acids: CASSLHWMDEQFF. DNA for the CDR3: TGTGCCAGCAGCTTACATTGGATGGATGAGCAGTTCTTC. Complete variable domain (other parts from reference TRBV7-2 and TRBJ2-1): GAGVSQSPSNKVTEKGKDVELRCDPISGHTALYWYRQSLGQGLEFLIYFQGNSAPDKSGLPSDRFSAERTGGSVSTLTIQRTQQEDSAVYLCASSLHWMDEQFFGPGTRLTVL.

The V call is TRBV5-6, the J call TRBJ1-4; D gene unclear. Trimming removed 2 bases at V and 8 bases at J, with 10 bases between. The CDR3 has 13 residues. Germline V gene lookup returns CDR1 SGHDT and CDR2 YYEEEE. CDR3 protein: CASSLSTDEKLFF. As DNA, the CDR3 is TGTGCCAGCAGCTTAAGTACAGACGAAAAACTGTTTTTT.

This clone has just one count. This chain uses TRBV10-3 with TRBJ2-7; 9 bases agree with TRBD1. CDR3 length: 19 amino acids. The germline V gene has CDR1 ENHRY and CDR2 SYGVKD. The V and J ends lost 0 bases and 0 bases, in that order; junction bases with no gene match: 12. The CDR3 here is CAISESRFRGDRVSYEQYF. The CDR3 DNA sequence: TGTGCCATCAGTGAGTCCAGGTTTAGAGGGGACAGGGTCTCCTACGAGCAGTACTTC.